Each of the 9 T cell receptor beta chains below was sequenced from the same sample in a study of blood T cell repertoires in COVID-19. This table comes from immunoSEQ multiplex PCR, and its TCRdb copy is limited to in-frame clones, with some not included. The sample contains roughly 400,000 clones, more than 75% of which appear only once. Sequencing was done on a sample of peripheral blood. These receptors came from a woman in her sixties or seventies with COVID-19, enrolled during active disease.

This chain links TRBV7-6 with TRBJ1-1, with D unresolved. This CDR3 has 14 residues. Trimming took off 5 bases at V and 1 base at J, with 11 bases between the two ends. The germline V gene has CDR1 SGHVS and CDR2 FNYEAQ. The CDR3 protein is CASSRTAGNTEAFF. CDR3 sequence (DNA): TGTGCCAGCAGCCGGACGGCGGGGAACACTGAAGCTTTCTTT. Complete variable domain (other parts from reference TRBV7-6 and TRBJ1-1): GAGVSQSPRYKVTKRGQDVALRCDPISGHVSLYWYRQALGQGPEFLTYFNYEAQQDKSGLPNDRFSAERPEGSISTLTIQRTEQRDSAMYRCASSRTAGNTEAFFGQGTRLTVV.

This clone was seen only once. V gene TRBV7-3 combines with J gene TRBJ2-7, with 7 bases aligning to TRBD1. From germline, CDR1 is SGHTA and CDR2 FQGTGA. The V and J ends lost 5 bases and 1 base, in that order; junction bases with no gene match: 5. This CDR3 region has 14 residues. The DNA of the CDR3 is TGTGCCAGCAGCCCACAGGGGTCGTCCTACGAGCAGTACTTC. It is translated as CASSPQGSSYEQYF.

The chain couples TRBV5-1 to TRBJ1-4; unclear D gene. V was clipped by 0 bases and J by 4 bases, with 7 bases between them. The CDR3 contains 14 residues. The germline gives CDR1 SGHRS, CDR2 YFSETQ. In DNA form, the CDR3 reads TGCGCCAGCAGCTTGGATTACAGTAATGAAAAACTGTTTTTT. Translating gives CASSLDYSNEKLFF.

The chain links TRBV27 to TRBJ2-1, with 13 bases identical to TRBD2. The CDR3 runs 13 residues. V lost 3 bases, J lost 12 bases, and 2 bases stayed unmatched. Germline V gives CDR1 MNHEY, CDR2 SMNVEV (reference sequence). CDR3 loop: CASSLTSGGRQFF. CDR3 DNA sequence: TGTGCCAGCAGTTTGACTAGCGGGGGGAGGCAGTTCTTC.

This sequence joins TRBV28 and TRBJ1-1, with D possibly TRBD1 on 5 matching bases. Germline V CDR1 and CDR2: MDHEN, SYDVKM. V was cut by 6 bases and J by 10 bases, with 15 bases left in between. This CDR3 is 12 amino acids long. The CDR3 loop is CASSQRGVGAFF. CDR3 DNA: TGTGCCAGCAGCCAGCGGGGGGTTGGAGCTTTCTTT.

This chain links TRBV4-1 with TRBJ1-6; no reliable D call. In germline, CDR1 is MGHRA, CDR2 YSYEKL. With 0 bases removed from V and 3 bases from J, the gap between germline ends came to 12 bases. The CDR3 is 17 residues long. Here the CDR3 reads CASSQEVHVDYNSPLHF. CDR3 DNA: TGCGCCAGCAGCCAAGAGGTCCACGTAGACTATAATTCACCCCTCCACTTT.

The V gene is TRBV5-4, the J gene TRBJ2-7; 8 bases match TRBD1. This CDR3 has 15 amino acids. Per germline, CDR1 SGHNT and CDR2 YYREEE (reference sequence). With 4 bases clipped from V and 5 bases from J, the junction kept 11 bases outside the gene matches. The CDR3 here is CASSTGQGFFNEQYF. For the CDR3, the DNA is TGTGCCAGCAGCACCGGACAGGGCTTTTTCAACGAGCAGTACTTC.

With regard to this clone: At one end the junction does not follow the germline gene, possibly because of a read error. The chain carries TRBV19 and TRBJ2-7; TRBD1 matches 8 bases. Germline lookup yields CDR1 LNHDA and CDR2 SQIVND (reference sequence). This CDR3 region has 14 residues. The CDR3 here is CASSAPLEGTGPIF. The CDR3 bases are TGTGCCAGTAGTGCTCCGTTGGAGGGGACAGGTCCCATCTTC.

This rearrangement joins TRBV28 to TRBJ2-2; D possibly corresponds to TRBD2 (5 bases). The CDR3 is made up of 17 amino acids. Trimming cost V 2 bases and J 0 bases, with 13 bases left between them. CDR1 is MDHEN and CDR2 is SYDVKM in the germline V gene. CDR3 sequence reads: CASSLGRGFANTGELFF. In DNA, the CDR3 is TGTGCCAGCAGTTTAGGACGCGGGTTCGCGAACACCGGGGAGCTGTTTTTT.